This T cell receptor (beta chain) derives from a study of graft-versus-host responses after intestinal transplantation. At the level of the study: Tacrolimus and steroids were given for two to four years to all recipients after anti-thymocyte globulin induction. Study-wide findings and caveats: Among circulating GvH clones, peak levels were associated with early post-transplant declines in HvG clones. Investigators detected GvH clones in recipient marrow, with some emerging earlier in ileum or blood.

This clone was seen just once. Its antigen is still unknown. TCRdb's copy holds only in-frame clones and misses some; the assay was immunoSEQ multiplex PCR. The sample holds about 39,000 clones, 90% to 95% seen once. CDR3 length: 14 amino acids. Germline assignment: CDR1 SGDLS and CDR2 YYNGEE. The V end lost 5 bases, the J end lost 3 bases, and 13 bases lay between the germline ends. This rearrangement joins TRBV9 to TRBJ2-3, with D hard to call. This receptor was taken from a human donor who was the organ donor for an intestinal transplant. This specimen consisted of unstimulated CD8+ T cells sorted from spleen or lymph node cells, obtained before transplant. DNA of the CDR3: TGTGCCAGCAGTGCTATGGACGGTACAGATACGCAGTATTTT. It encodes CASSAMDGTDTQYF.